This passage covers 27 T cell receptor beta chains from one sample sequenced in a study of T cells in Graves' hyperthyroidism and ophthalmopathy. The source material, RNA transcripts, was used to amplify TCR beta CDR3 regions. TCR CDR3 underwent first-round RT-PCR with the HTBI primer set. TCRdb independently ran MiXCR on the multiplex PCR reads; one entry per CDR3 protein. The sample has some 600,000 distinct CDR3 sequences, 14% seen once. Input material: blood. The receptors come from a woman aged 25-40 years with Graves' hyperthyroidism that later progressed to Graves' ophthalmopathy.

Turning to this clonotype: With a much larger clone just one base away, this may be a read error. The CDR3 loop is CSVASLSGSGLSPLHF. The DNA of the CDR3 is TGCAGCGTTGCCTCCTTGTCTGGGTCGGGACTCTCACCCCTCCACTTT. The chain has TRBV29-1 and TRBJ1-6; possibly TRBD1 for D (5 bases). Trimming removed 4 bases from V and 10 bases from J, with 23 bases in between. Germline CDR1 SQVTM, CDR2 ANQGSEA. The CDR3 is made up of 16 amino acids. The complete variable domain, with remaining parts taken from reference TRBV29-1 and TRBJ1-6, reads SAVISQKPSRDICQRGTSLTIQCQVDSQVTMMFWYRQQPGQSLTLIATANQGSEATYESGFVIDKFPISRPNLTFSTLTVSNMSPEDSSIYLCSVASLSGSGLSPLHFGNGTRLTVT.

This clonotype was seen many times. The CDR3 nucleotides are TGTGCCAGCAGTTTAGAGAGGAGCTCTGGAAACACCATATATTTT. Its protein is CASSLERSSGNTIYF. V is TRBV12-3 or TRBV12-4 and J is TRBJ1-3; no reliable D call. V was shortened by 1 base and J by 0 bases, with 7 bases between the two germline ends. The CDR3 totals 15 residues.

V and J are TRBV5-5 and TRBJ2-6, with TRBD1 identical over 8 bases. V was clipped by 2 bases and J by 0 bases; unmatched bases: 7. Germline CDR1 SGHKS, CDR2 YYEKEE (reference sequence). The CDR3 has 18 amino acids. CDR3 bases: TGTGCCAGCAGCTTACTGGGACAGGCCTTCTCTGGGGCCAACGTCCTGACTTTC. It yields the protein CASSLLGQAFSGANVLTF.

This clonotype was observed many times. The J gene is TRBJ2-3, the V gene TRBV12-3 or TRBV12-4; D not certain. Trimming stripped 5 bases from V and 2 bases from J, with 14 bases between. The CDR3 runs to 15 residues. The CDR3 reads CASSLRLPDTDTQYF. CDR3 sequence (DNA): TGTGCCAGCAGTCTCAGACTCCCAGACACAGATACGCAGTATTTT.

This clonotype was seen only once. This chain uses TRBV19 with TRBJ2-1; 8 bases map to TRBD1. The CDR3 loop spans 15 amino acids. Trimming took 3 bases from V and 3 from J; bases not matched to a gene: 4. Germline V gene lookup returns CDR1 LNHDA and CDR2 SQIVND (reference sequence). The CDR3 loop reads CASSMPGQGYNEQFF. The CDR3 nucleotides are TGTGCCAGTAGTATGCCTGGACAGGGCTACAATGAGCAGTTCTTC.

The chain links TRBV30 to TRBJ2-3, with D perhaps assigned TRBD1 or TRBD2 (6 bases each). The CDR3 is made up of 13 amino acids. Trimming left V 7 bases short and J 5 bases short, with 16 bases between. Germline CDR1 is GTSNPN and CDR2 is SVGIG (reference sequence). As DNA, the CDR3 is TGTGCCTCCAACAGGGAGGATGGAGATACGCAGTATTTT. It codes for CASNREDGDTQYF. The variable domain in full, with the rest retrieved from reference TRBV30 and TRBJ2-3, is SQTIHQWPATLVQPVGSPLSLECTVEGTSNPNLYWYRQAAGRGLQLLFYSVGIGQISSEVPQNLSASRPQDRQFILSSKKLLLSDSGFYLCASNREDGDTQYFGPGTRLTVL.

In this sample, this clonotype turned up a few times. The CDR3 here is CASSLGLLGNQPQHF. For the CDR3, the DNA is TGTGCCAGCAGCTTGGGACTGTTGGGCAATCAGCCCCAGCATTTT. The chain joins TRBV5-8 to TRBJ1-5; D is uncertain. The CDR3 extends over 15 amino acids. Looked up from germline, CDR1 is SGHTS and CDR2 is YDEGEE. V dropped 0 bases and J dropped 2 bases, with 9 bases sitting between them.

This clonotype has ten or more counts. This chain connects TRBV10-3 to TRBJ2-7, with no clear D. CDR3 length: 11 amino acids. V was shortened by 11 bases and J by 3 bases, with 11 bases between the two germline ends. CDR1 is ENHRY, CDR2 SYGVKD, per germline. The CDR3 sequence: CASQENYEQYF. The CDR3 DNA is TGTGCCTCACAAGAGAACTACGAGCAGTACTTC.

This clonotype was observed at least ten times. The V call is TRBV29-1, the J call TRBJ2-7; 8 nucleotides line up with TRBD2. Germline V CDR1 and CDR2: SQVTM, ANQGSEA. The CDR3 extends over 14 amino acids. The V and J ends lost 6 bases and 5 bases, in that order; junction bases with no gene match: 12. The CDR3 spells CSVRAAGADDEQYF. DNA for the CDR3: TGCAGCGTGAGGGCAGCGGGAGCTGATGACGAGCAGTACTTC.

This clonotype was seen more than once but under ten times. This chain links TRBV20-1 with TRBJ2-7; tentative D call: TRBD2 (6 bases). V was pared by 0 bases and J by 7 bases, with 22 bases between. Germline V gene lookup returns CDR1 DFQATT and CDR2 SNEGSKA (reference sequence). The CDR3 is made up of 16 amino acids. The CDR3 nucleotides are TGCAGTGCTAGAGATTCGGGACTTTCGACCTGGGGGGAGCAGTACTTC. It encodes CSARDSGLSTWGEQYF.

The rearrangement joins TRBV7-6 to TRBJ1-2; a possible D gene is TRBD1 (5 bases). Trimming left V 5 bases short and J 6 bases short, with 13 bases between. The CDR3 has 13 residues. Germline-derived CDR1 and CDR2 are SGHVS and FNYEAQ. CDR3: CASSSRLGDGYTF. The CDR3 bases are TGTGCCAGCAGCAGCCGACTGGGGGATGGCTACACCTTC.

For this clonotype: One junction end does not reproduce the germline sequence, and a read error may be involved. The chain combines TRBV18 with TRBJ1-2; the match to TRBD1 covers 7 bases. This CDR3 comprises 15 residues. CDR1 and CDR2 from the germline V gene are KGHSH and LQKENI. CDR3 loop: CTSSPTGEKGYGYTF. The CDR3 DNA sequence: TGTACCAGCTCACCCACAGGGGAAAAGGGGTATGGCTACACCTTC.

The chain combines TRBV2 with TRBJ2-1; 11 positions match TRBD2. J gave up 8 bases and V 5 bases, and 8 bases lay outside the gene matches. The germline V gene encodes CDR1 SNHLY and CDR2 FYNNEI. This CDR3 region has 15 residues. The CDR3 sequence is CASSPTSGSGHEQFF. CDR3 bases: TGTGCCAGCAGTCCTACTAGCGGGAGTGGACATGAGCAGTTCTTC. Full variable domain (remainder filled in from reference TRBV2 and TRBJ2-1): EPEVTQTPSHQVTQMGQEVILRCVPISNHLYFYWYRQILGQKVEFLVSFYNNEISEKSEIFDDQFSVERPDGSNFTLKIRSTKLEDSAMYFCASSPTSGSGHEQFFGPGTRLTVL.

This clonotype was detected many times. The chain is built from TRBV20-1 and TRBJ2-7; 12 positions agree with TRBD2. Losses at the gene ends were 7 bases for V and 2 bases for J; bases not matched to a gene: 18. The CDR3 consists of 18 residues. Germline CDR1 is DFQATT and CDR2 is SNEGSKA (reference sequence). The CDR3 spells CSVSKDRRLAGVTYEQYF. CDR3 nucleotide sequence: TGCAGTGTGTCTAAGGACAGAAGACTAGCGGGGGTAACCTACGAGCAGTACTTC.

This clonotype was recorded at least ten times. CDR3 loop: CAVRSGAGTEAFF. In DNA form, the CDR3 reads TGTGCCGTCCGCAGTGGCGCGGGCACTGAAGCTTTCTTT. The chain couples TRBV28 to TRBJ1-1; no clear D. This CDR3 has 13 residues. The germline CDR1 and CDR2 sequences are MDHEN and SYDVKM. Trimming took 11 bases from V and 4 from J, leaving 17 bases between them.

CDR3 region: CASSGDRELVNTEAFF. The CDR3 bases are TGTGCCAGCAGCGGAGACAGGGAATTGGTGAACACTGAAGCTTTCTTT. The chain employs TRBV5-4 and TRBJ1-1, with 7 bases aligning to TRBD1. J lost 0 bases, V lost 4 bases, and 9 bases had no gene match. There are 16 residues in the CDR3. Germline lookup yields CDR1 SGHNT and CDR2 YYREEE (reference sequence).

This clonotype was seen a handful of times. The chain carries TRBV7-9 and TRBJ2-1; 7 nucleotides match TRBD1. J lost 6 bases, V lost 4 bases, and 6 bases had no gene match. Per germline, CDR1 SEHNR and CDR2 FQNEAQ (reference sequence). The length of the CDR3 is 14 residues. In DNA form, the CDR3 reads TGTGCCAGCAGCTCAACAGGGGTGGTCAATGAGCAGTTCTTC. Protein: CASSSTGVVNEQFF.

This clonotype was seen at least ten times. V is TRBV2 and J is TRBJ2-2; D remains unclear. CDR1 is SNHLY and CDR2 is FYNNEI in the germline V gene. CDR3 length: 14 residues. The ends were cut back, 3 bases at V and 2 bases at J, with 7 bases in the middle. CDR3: CASSDRINTGELFF. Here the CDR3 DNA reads TGTGCCAGCAGTGACCGTATCAACACCGGGGAGCTGTTTTTT.

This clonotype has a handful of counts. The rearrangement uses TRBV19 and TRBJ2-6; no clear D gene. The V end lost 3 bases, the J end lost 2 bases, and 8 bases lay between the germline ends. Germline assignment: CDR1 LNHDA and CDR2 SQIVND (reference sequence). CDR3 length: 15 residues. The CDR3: CASSIGVPGANVLTF. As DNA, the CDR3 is TGTGCCAGTAGTATTGGGGTACCTGGGGCCAACGTCCTGACTTTC.

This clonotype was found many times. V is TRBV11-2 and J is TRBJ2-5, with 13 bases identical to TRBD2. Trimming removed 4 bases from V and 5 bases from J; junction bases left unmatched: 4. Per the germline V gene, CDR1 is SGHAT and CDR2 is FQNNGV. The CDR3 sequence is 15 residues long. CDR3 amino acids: CASSSGLAGVETQYF. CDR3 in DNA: TGTGCCAGCAGCTCCGGACTAGCGGGAGTTGAGACCCAGTACTTC.

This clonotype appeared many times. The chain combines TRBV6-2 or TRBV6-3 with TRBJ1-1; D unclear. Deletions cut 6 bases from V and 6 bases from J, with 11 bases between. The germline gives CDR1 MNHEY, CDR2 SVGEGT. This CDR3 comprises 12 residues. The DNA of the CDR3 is TGTGCCAGCAGCTACCCTCCGTCTGAAGCTTTCTTT. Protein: CASSYPPSEAFF.

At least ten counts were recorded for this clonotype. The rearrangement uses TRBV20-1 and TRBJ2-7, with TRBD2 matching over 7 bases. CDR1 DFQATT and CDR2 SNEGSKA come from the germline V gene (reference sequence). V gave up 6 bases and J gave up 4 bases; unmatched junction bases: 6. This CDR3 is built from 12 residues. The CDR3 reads CSALAEGYEQYF. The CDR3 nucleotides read TGCAGTGCGCTAGCGGAGGGGTACGAGCAGTACTTC.

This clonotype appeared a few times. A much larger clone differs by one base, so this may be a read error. The CDR3 spells CASNSPGGDSYEQYF. The CDR3, as DNA: TGTGCCAGCAATTCCCCGGGAGGCGATTCCTACGAGCAGTACTTC. The chain employs TRBV28 and TRBJ2-7, with 7 bases lining up with TRBD2. Germline V CDR1 and CDR2: MDHEN, SYDVKM. J gave up 1 base and V 7 bases, and 10 bases lay outside the gene matches. CDR3 length equals 15 residues.

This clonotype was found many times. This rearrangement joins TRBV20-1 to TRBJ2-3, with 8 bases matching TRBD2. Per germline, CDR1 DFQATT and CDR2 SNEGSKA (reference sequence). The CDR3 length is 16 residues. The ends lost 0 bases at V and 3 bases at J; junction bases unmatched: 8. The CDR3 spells CSARDPSGRLTDTQYF. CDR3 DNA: TGCAGTGCTAGAGATCCAAGCGGGAGACTGACAGATACGCAGTATTTT.

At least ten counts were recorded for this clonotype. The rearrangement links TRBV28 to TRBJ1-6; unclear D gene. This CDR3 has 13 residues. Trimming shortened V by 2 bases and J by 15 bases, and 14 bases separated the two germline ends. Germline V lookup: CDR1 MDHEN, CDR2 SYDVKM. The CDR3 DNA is TGTGCCAGCAGTTTAATGGCGCCTGAGGGCCTCCACTTT. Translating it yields CASSLMAPEGLHF.

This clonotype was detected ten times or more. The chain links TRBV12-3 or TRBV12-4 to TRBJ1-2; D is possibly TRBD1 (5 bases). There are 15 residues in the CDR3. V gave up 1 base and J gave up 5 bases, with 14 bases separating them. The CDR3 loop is CASSLGGGVDYGYTF. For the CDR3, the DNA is TGTGCCAGCAGTTTAGGGGGAGGGGTCGATTATGGCTACACCTTC.

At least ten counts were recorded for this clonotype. The CDR3 coding sequence is TGTGCCAGCAGATCACGACAGGATACCATGAACTATGGCTACACCTTC. Translating it yields CASRSRQDTMNYGYTF. The chain employs TRBV12-3 or TRBV12-4 and TRBJ1-2; a weak D match, TRBD1 (6 bases). The V end lost 6 bases, the J end lost 2 bases, and 19 bases lay between the germline ends. The CDR3 is made up of 16 amino acids.